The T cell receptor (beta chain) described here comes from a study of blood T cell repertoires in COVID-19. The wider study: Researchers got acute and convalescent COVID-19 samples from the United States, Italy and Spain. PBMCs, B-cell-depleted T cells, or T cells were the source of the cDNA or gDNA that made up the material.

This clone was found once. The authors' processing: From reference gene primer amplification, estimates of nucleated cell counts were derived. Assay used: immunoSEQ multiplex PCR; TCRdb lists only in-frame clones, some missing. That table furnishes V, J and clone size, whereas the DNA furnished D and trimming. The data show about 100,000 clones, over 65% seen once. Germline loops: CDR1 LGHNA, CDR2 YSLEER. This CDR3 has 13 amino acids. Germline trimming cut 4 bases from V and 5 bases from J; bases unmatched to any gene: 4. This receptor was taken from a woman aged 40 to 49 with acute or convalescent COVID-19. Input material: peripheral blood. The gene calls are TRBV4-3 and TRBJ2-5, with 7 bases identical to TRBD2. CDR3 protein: CASSPREGETQYF. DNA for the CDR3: TGCGCCAGCAGCCCCAGGGAGGGGGAGACCCAGTACTTC.